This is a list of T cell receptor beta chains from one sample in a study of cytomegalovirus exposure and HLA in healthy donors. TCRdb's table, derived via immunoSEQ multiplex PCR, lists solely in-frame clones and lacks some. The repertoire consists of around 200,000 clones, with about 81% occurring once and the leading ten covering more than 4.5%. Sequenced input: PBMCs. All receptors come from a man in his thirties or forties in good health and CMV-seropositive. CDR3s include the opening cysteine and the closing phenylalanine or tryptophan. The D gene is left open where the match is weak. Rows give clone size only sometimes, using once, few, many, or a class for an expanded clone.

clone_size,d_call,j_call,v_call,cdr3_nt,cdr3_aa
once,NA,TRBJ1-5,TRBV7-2,TGTGCCAGCAGCTTAGCAAGCGTTAATCAGCCCCAGCATTTT,CASSLASVNQPQHF
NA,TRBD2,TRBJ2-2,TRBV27,TGTGCCAGCACCCCTGCGGGAGTGAGGAACACCGGGGAGCTGTTTTTT,CASTPAGVRNTGELFF
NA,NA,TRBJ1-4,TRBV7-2,TGTGCCAGCAGCTTACCAGGGGACCCTGCAACTAATGAAAAACTGTTTTTT,CASSLPGDPATNEKLFF
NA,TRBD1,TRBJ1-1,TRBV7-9,TGTGCCAGCAGCGAACAGGGGGCGAATACTGAAGCTTTCTTT,CASSEQGANTEAFF
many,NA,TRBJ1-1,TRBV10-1,TGCGCCAGCATCGGGTCTGGACTAATGAACACTGAAGCTTTCTTT,CASIGSGLMNTEAFF
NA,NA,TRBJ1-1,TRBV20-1,TGCAGGGTGAGTCGGAACACTGAAGCTTTCTTT,CRVSRNTEAFF
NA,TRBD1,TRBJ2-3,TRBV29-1,TGCAGCGTTGAACGACAGGGAAGAGATACGCAGTATTTT,CSVERQGRDTQYF
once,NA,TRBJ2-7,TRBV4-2,TGTGCCAGCAGCCAAGGGGCGGGGAGGACCTACGAGCAGTACTTC,CASSQGAGRTYEQYF
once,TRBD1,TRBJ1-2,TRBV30,TGTGCCTGGAGTGATCGGACAGGGACGGGCTATGGCTACACCTTC,CAWSDRTGTGYGYTF
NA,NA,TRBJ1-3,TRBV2,TGTGCCAGCAGTGAAGGGCTTGGTCCCTCTGGAAACACCATATATTTT,CASSEGLGPSGNTIYF
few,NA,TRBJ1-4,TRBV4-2,TGTGCCAGCCGCTACCCGGGGGGGGCGAGAGAAAAACTGTTTTTT,CASRYPGGAREKLFF
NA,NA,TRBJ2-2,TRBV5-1,TGCGCCAGCACCTCGGAAAGGCTTGCGGGGACCGGGGAGCTGTTTTTT,CASTSERLAGTGELFF
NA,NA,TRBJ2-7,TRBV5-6,TGTGCCAGCAGCTTGGCGACAGGTGCCTACGAGCAGTACTTC,CASSLATGAYEQYF
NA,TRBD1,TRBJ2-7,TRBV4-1,TGCGCCAGCAGCCCGGGACAGGGGAGCTCCTACGAGCAGTACTTC,CASSPGQGSSYEQYF
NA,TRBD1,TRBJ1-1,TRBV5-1,TGCGCCAGCAGCGACAGGGAAAACACTGAAGCTTTCTTT,CASSDRENTEAFF
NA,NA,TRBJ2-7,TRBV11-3,TGTGCCAGCAGCTTGGAAAGCAGAGGGTTGGACGAGCAGTACTTC,CASSLESRGLDEQYF
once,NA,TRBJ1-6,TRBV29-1,TGCAGCGTTGGTGGGACACCTAATTCACCCCTCCACTTT,CSVGGTPNSPLHF
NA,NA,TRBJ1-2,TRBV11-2,TGTGCCAGCAGCTTAGCCGGGGGGCCCGGCTACACCTTC,CASSLAGGPGYTF
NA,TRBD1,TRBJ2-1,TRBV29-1,TGCAGCGTTGGTGGGACAGGTGTATACAATGAGCAGTTCTTC,CSVGGTGVYNEQFF
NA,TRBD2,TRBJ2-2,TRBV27,TGTGCCAGCAGTCTCTCTTTAGCGGGGGGGACCGGGGAGCTGTTTTTT,CASSLSLAGGTGELFF
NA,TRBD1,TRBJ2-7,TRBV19,TGTGCCAGTAGGCGGGACAGGGGGGCCTACGAGCAGTACTTC,CASRRDRGAYEQYF
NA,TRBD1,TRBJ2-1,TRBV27,TGTGCCAGCAGTCGTATCCCACAGCCGGGACAGGGTTACAATGAGCAGTTCTTC,CASSRIPQPGQGYNEQFF
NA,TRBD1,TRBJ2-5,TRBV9,TGTGCCAGCAGCGTCGCCGATCCCGGGACAGGGGGCCGGACCCAGTACTTC,CASSVADPGTGGRTQYF
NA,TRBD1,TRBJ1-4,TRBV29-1,TGCAGCGTTGGCGGCGCAGGGGGAGAGGCAACTAATGAAAAACTGTTTTTT,CSVGGAGGEATNEKLFF
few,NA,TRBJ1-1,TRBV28,TGTGCCAGCAGTTTAAGACTCACTGAAGCTTTCTTT,CASSLRLTEAFF
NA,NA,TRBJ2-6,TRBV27,TGTGCCAGCAGTTTCAGGGGAGTAGGGGAAACTGGGGCCAACGTCCTGACTTTC,CASSFRGVGETGANVLTF
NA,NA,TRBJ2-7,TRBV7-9,TGTGCCAGCAGCTTAGCCCCCGGGGGGCGGCAGTACTTC,CASSLAPGGRQYF
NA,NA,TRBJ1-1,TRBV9,TGTGCCAGCAGCGTAGCAGGAATGAACACTGAAGCTTTCTTT,CASSVAGMNTEAFF
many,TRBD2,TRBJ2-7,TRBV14,TGTGCCAGCAGCCAAGGGACTAGCGACTCCTACGAGCAGTACTTC,CASSQGTSDSYEQYF
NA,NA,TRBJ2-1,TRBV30,TGTGCCTGGAGTGTAACGGGCCTTAGGGGGGGGTACCGGAATGAGCAGTTCTTC,CAWSVTGLRGGYRNEQFF
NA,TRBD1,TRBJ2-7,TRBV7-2,TGTGCCAGCAGCTTCCGGACAGGGGGGACCTACGAGCAGTACTTC,CASSFRTGGTYEQYF
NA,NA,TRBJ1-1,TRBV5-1,TGCGCCAGCAGCTTGGAACAGGGAGGGATAACAGAAGCTTTCTTT,CASSLEQGGITEAFF
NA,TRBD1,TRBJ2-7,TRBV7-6,TGTGCCAGCAGCTTAGACAGGGGACAGGCCGAGCAGTACTTC,CASSLDRGQAEQYF
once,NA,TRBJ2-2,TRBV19,TGTGCCAGTATTGGGACACCCACCGGGGAGCTGTTTTTT,CASIGTPTGELFF
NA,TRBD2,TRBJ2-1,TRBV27,TGTGCCAGCAAGGCTAGCGGGAGAACTGAGCAGTTCTTC,CASKASGRTEQFF
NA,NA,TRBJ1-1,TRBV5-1,TGCGCCAGCAGCTTGGCCAGGGTGAACACTGAAGCTTTCTTT,CASSLARVNTEAFF
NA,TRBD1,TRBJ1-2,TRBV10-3,TGTGCCATCAGTGACAGGGCAGGGGGCACAATGCGGGAATCGGGCTATGGCTACACCTTC,CAISDRAGGTMRESGYGYTF
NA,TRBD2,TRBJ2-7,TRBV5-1,TGCGCCAGCAGCTTGTTGGCGGGAGGGCCCTACGAGCAGTACTTC,CASSLLAGGPYEQYF
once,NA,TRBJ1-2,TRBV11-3,TGTGCCAGCAGCTTAGGCCCTTCGGGGGAGGCCGACTATGGCTACACCTTC,CASSLGPSGEADYGYTF
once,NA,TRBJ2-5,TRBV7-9,TGTTCCAGTGACAGGTTAAAAGAGACCCAGTACTTC,CSSDRLKETQYF
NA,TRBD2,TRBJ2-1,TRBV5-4,TGTGCCAGCAGCTTTAGCGGGAGCGCCAATGAGCAGTTCTTC,CASSFSGSANEQFF
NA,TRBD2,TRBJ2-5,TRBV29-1,TGCAGCGTGGACACTAGCGCTCAAGAGACCCAGTACTTC,CSVDTSAQETQYF
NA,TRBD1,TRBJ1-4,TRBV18,TGTGCCAGCTCACCCCCGGCGCAGGGGGATGAAAAACTGTTTTTT,CASSPPAQGDEKLFF
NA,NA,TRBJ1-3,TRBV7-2,TGTGCCAGCAGCCCGCAGGGATCTGGAAACACCATATATTTT,CASSPQGSGNTIYF
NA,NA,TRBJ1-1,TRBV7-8,TGTGCCAGCAGCCCCTATTATAACACTGAAGCTTTCTTT,CASSPYYNTEAFF
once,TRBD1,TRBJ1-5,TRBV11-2,TGTGCCAGCAGCTTAGGACAGGGGGTCTCGCCCCAGCATTTT,CASSLGQGVSPQHF
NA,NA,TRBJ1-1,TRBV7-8,TGTGCCAGCAGCTTATATTGGCGGAGCGGGCGGTCGAACACTGAAGCTTTCTTT,CASSLYWRSGRSNTEAFF
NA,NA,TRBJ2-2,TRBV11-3,TGTGCCAGCAGCTTAGCCCCTAGGACCGGGGAGCTGTTTTTT,CASSLAPRTGELFF
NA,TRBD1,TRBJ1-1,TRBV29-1,TGCAGCGTTGGGGACAGTTTGAACACTGAAGCTTTCTTT,CSVGDSLNTEAFF
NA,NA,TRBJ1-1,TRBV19,TGTGCCAGTACCAGACAGCCGAACACTGAAGCTTTCTTT,CASTRQPNTEAFF
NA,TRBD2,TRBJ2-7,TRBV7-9,TGTTCCAGCAGCTTAGTTCAAGGACTAGCGGGATCCTACGAGCAGTACTTC,CSSSLVQGLAGSYEQYF
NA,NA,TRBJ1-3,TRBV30,TGTGCCTGGAGTCTCTACAACACCATATATTTT,CAWSLYNTIYF
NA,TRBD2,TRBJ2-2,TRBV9,TGTGCCAGCAGCGTAGTAAAAATGGGAGGGGCTGACACCGGGGAGCTGTTTTTT,CASSVVKMGGADTGELFF
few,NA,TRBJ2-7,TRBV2,TGTGCCAGCAGTGAGGGGGGCCGGGACAGAGCCTACGAGCAGTACTTC,CASSEGGRDRAYEQYF
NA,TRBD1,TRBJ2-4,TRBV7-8,TGTGCCAGCAGCCCTGGGACAGGGCAAAACATTCAGTACTTC,CASSPGTGQNIQYF